The rows below give T cell receptor beta chains drawn from one sample of a study of preoperative IRX-2 immunotherapy in early breast cancer. Generated by immunoSEQ multiplex PCR, the TCRdb table keeps only in-frame clones and is missing some. This table has over 20,000 clones, 75% to 85% appearing once. Sequences were derived from lymph node tissue, sampled after IRX-2 immunotherapy. These TCRs come from a human donor with breast cancer. Both conserved end residues are part of each CDR3. D genes are given only for firm matches. Rows may omit the clone size; those that give it use once, few, many or a size class.

TRBV30,TRBJ2-1,once,TRBD2,TGTGCCTGGATTTCGGCAGCGGGGGGCCGTCACAATGAGCAGTTCTTC,CAWISAAGGRHNEQFF
TRBV12-5,TRBJ1-1,.,TRBD1,TGTGCTAGTGGCAAACAGGGGGCCAACGCTGAAGCTTTCTTT,CASGKQGANAEAFF
TRBV19,TRBJ1-4,few,TRBD1,TGTGCCAGTAGTCGGACAGGGGCTAATGAAAAACTGTTTTTT,CASSRTGANEKLFF
TRBV4-1,TRBJ2-5,.,TRBD2,TGCGCCAGCAGCCAAGATTTTCTAGCGGGAAAACCCGAGACCCAGTACTTC,CASSQDFLAGKPETQYF
TRBV19,TRBJ1-4,.,TRBD1,TGTGCCGTCCGGGACAGGGTTGCTAATGAAAAACTGTTTTTT,CAVRDRVANEKLFF
TRBV10-1,TRBJ2-7,.,.,TGCGCCAGCAGTGAGGTCCTTTCAGGGGGGGACGAGCAGTACTTC,CASSEVLSGGDEQYF
TRBV7-5,TRBJ1-2,.,.,TGTGCCAGCAGCTCGACCGGGACAGGGTATGGCTACACCTTC,CASSSTGTGYGYTF
TRBV6-8,TRBJ1-2,.,TRBD1,TGTGCCAGCAGCCGGCGACAGGGTGGCTACACCTTC,CASSRRQGGYTF
TRBV19,TRBJ1-4,once,TRBD1,TGTGCCAGTAATACCGGGACAGGGTCTTCTAATGAAAAACTGTTTTTT,CASNTGTGSSNEKLFF
TRBV6-8,TRBJ1-5,.,.,TGTGCCAGCAGCCTACAGGGCCTTAGCAATCAGCCCCAGCATTTT,CASSLQGLSNQPQHF
TRBV5-1,TRBJ1-1,.,TRBD1,TGCGCCAGCAGCTTGCAGGGACAGGGGAACACTGAAGCTTTCTTT,CASSLQGQGNTEAFF
TRBV10-2,TRBJ1-1,.,.,TGCGCCAGCAGTGCTCGGCCAGCCGAGAACACTGAAGCTTTCTTT,CASSARPAENTEAFF
TRBV18,TRBJ2-7,.,.,TGTGCCAGCTCCCCGGCCGCGAGGAGCTCCTACGAGCAGTACTTC,CASSPAARSSYEQYF
TRBV19,TRBJ2-1,.,TRBD1,TGTGCCAGTAAAGAACAGGGGGCGCGGGAAAATGAGCAGTTCTTC,CASKEQGARENEQFF
TRBV6-7,TRBJ1-5,.,TRBD1,TGTGCCAGCAGTCGAGGATGGACAGGGGACAATCAGCCCCAGCATTTT,CASSRGWTGDNQPQHF
TRBV15,TRBJ1-2,.,.,TGTGCCACCAGCAGACCGACAGAGATTAACTATGGCTACACCTTC,CATSRPTEINYGYTF
TRBV28,TRBJ1-2,once,.,TGTGCCAGCACCCAGATGGCAGGGGACTATGGCTACACCTTC,CASTQMAGDYGYTF
TRBV30,TRBJ1-6,once,.,TGTGCCTGGAGACGGACAGAAAATAATTCACCCCTCCACTTT,CAWRRTENNSPLHF
TRBV10-2,TRBJ1-4,.,TRBD1,TGCGCCAGCAGCCCGGCGGGACAGGGGCGACTGTTTTTT,CASSPAGQGRLFF
TRBV7-6,TRBJ1-5,.,.,TGTGCCAGCAGCGTACAGGGAAGCAATCAGCCCCAGCATTTT,CASSVQGSNQPQHF
TRBV2,TRBJ2-3,.,.,TGTGCCAGCAAGGGGACACCTAGCACAGATACGCAGTATTTT,CASKGTPSTDTQYF
TRBV6-8,TRBJ2-1,.,TRBD2,TGTGCCAGCAGTATCCGTGGTGGGACTAGCGGGGGGAGCTCCTACAATGAGCAGTTCTTC,CASSIRGGTSGGSSYNEQFF
TRBV12-5,TRBJ2-1,.,.,TGTGCCAGCGTCGGGACATTAAACAATGAGCAGTTCTTC,CASVGTLNNEQFF
TRBV5-1,TRBJ2-1,.,TRBD2,TGCGCCAGCAGCTCTAGCGGGGGGGCCTACAATGAGCAGTTCTTC,CASSSSGGAYNEQFF
TRBV5-1,TRBJ1-4,.,TRBD1,TGCGCCAGCAGCTCCGGACAGGGTTATAATGAAAAACTGTTTTTT,CASSSGQGYNEKLFF
TRBV19,TRBJ1-5,.,.,TGTGCCAGTAGTTACAATCAGCCCCAGCATTTT,CASSYNQPQHF
TRBV6-8,TRBJ2-3,.,TRBD2,TGTGCCAGCAGTCCGGGGACTAGCGGCGCAGATACGCAGTATTTT,CASSPGTSGADTQYF
TRBV6-8,TRBJ1-6,.,TRBD1,TGTGCCAGCAGTTACTCGGACAGGGGTTCACCCCTCCACTTT,CASSYSDRGSPLHF
TRBV7-6,TRBJ2-3,once,TRBD2,TGTGCCAGCAGCTGGACTAGCGGGGGGGCCGTAGATACGCAGTATTTT,CASSWTSGGAVDTQYF
TRBV28,TRBJ2-1,.,.,TGTGCCAGCAGTTTTGGAGGCTCCTACAATGAGCAGTTCTTC,CASSFGGSYNEQFF
TRBV15,TRBJ1-2,once,.,TGTGCCACCAGCAGAGATCGGGACCGAACCCATGGCTACACCTTC,CATSRDRDRTHGYTF
TRBV5-1,TRBJ1-4,.,.,TGCGCCAGCAGCTTGGGTCTTTTTCGGGGGTCGGCAGAAAAACTGTTTTTT,CASSLGLFRGSAEKLFF
TRBV27,TRBJ1-2,.,.,TGTGCCAGCAGTCCGCAGGCAGGGGATGGCTATGGCTACACCTTC,CASSPQAGDGYGYTF
TRBV27,TRBJ1-4,.,TRBD1,TGTGCCAGCAGCGCGACCGGGACAGCGGGAAATGAAAAACTGTTTTTT,CASSATGTAGNEKLFF
TRBV14,TRBJ2-1,.,TRBD2,TGTGCCAGCAGCCAAGATTTTGGAGCGGGGGGTTATTTCTTC,CASSQDFGAGGYFF
TRBV11-3,TRBJ2-7,.,.,TGTGCCAGCAGCTTGGCAAACATTGCCTACGAGCAGTACTTC,CASSLANIAYEQYF
TRBV6-8,TRBJ2-2,.,TRBD1,TGTGCCAGCAGTTACCGACAGGGTGGCGGGGAGCTGTTTTTT,CASSYRQGGGELFF
TRBV30,TRBJ2-5,few,TRBD2,TGTGCCTGGAGTGGACTAGCGGAAGAGACCCAGTACTTC,CAWSGLAEETQYF